Following are 29 T cell receptor beta chains from one sample sequenced in a study of shared clonotypes between healthy human individuals. Using immunoSEQ multiplex PCR, the repertoire was profiled, and TCRdb retains in-frame clones only, with some absent. The data show 2 million to 2.5 million clones, just under 95% seen once. CD45RO-negative, CCR7-positively selected cells formed the naive CD8 fraction, excluding terminally differentiated effector memory CD45RA+ cells. The sample consisted of naive CD8+ T cells sorted from blood. These receptors were obtained from a man between 18 and 35 years old in good health.

The chain links TRBV4-1 to TRBJ2-7, with D perhaps matching TRBD1 (5 bases). V lost 4 bases and J lost 1, with 14 bases in between. This CDR3 has 15 residues. The germline V gene has CDR1 MGHRA and CDR2 YSYEKL. DNA for the CDR3: TGCGCCAGCAGCCCTGCCCGGACACTTTCCTACGAGCAGTACTTC. Its translation is CASSPARTLSYEQYF.

The CDR3: CAWSGVGTYTEAFF. The CDR3 DNA follows: TGTGCCTGGAGTGGTGTGGGGACATACACTGAAGCTTTCTTT. The rearrangement links TRBV30 to TRBJ1-1, with a tentative D call TRBD1 (6 bases). Between the trimmed V and J ends, which lost 1 base and 3 bases, there was a span of 12 bases. From germline, CDR1 is GTSNPN and CDR2 SVGIG (reference sequence). CDR3 length: 14 amino acids.

As regards this clone: The same CDR3 also results from other DNA sequences found in this sample. In nucleotides, the CDR3 is TGTGCCAGTAGTATAGTAGCGGGAACCTACGAGCAGTACTTC. This encodes CASSIVAGTYEQYF. This chain links TRBV19 with TRBJ2-7, with 8 bases that match TRBD2. V was clipped by 1 base and J by 2 bases; unmatched bases: 1. Germline V lookup: CDR1 LNHDA, CDR2 SQIVND (reference sequence). The CDR3 is made up of 14 amino acids.

The CDR3 DNA follows: TGTGCCAGCAGCGCACCCTGGGATCCACCCCTCCACTTT. This encodes CASSAPWDPPLHF. The chain carries TRBV7-9 and TRBJ1-6; no clear D. The CDR3 is made up of 13 amino acids. Germline-derived CDR1 and CDR2 are SEHNR and FQNEAQ (reference sequence). V was cut by 5 bases and J by 11 bases, with 13 bases left in between.

CDR3 coding DNA: TGTGCCAGCAGGGGATGGGTCCACAATGAGCAGTTCTTC. This sequence encodes CASRGWVHNEQFF. The J gene is TRBJ2-1, the V gene TRBV27; the D is unclear. The V and J ends lost 6 bases and 5 bases respectively, with 11 bases between them. CDR1 is MNHEY and CDR2 is SMNVEV in the germline V gene (reference sequence). This CDR3 comprises 13 residues.

Concerning this clone: This same CDR3 is encoded by further DNA sequences in the sample. This chain joins TRBV9 and TRBJ2-3; TRBD2 agrees at 8 bases. Trimming at V came to 3 bases and at J to 0 bases, leaving 0 bases not matched to a gene. Germline values: CDR1 SGDLS, CDR2 YYNGEE. The CDR3 is made up of 14 amino acids. The CDR3, as DNA: TGTGCCAGCAGCGGACTAGCGAGCACAGATACGCAGTATTTT. Translating it yields CASSGLASTDTQYF.

V gene TRBV19 combines with J gene TRBJ1-1; D not resolved. Trimming stripped 0 bases from V and 0 bases from J, with 11 bases between. CDR3 length: 16 residues. Germline values: CDR1 LNHDA, CDR2 SQIVND (reference sequence). CDR3 protein: CASSIDMFGMNTEAFF. The CDR3 nucleotides read TGTGCCAGTAGTATAGATATGTTCGGGATGAACACTGAAGCTTTCTTT.

The rearrangement uses TRBV13 and TRBJ2-7; 7 nucleotides match TRBD2. V was clipped by 3 bases and J by 0 bases; unmatched bases: 11. CDR3 size: 17 residues. CDR1 and CDR2 (germline): PRHDT, FYEKMQ (reference sequence). CDR3 sequence: CASSLSGTGPVSYEQYF. Written as DNA, the CDR3 is TGTGCCAGCAGCTTGAGCGGGACCGGACCCGTCTCCTACGAGCAGTACTTC.

In DNA, the CDR3 is TGTGCCAGCAGCCAGGGAGTCCGGGGCACAGATACGCAGTATTTT. This encodes CASSQGVRGTDTQYF. The V gene is TRBV27, the J gene TRBJ2-3; either TRBD1 or TRBD2 may supply D (5 bases each). V was clipped by 6 bases and J by 1 base, with 14 bases between them. Germline assignment: CDR1 MNHEY and CDR2 SMNVEV (reference sequence). The length of the CDR3 is 15 residues.

The V and J genes are TRBV27 and TRBJ2-2; 10 bases agree with TRBD1. Trimming cost V 7 bases and J 2 bases; bases outside gene matches: 7. CDR1 is MNHEY and CDR2 is SMNVEV in the germline V gene (reference sequence). The CDR3 is 16 amino acids. The CDR3 bases are TGTGCCAGCACCGACCGGGACAGGGGAAACACCGGGGAGCTGTTTTTT. Translation: CASTDRDRGNTGELFF.

This clone is a singleton in its sample. DNA of the CDR3: TGCGCCAGCACCACCGAGAGCGGGTACACAGATACGCAGTATTTT. It codes for CASTTESGYTDTQYF. The chain carries TRBV5-1 and TRBJ2-3, with D tentatively TRBD2 (6 bases). This CDR3 spans 15 amino acids. V shed 6 bases and J shed 2 bases, with 16 bases lying between them. Germline CDR1 reads SGHRS; CDR2 reads YFSETQ.

V usage is TRBV29-1 and J usage is TRBJ2-3; D is perhaps TRBD2 (6 bases). The germline CDR1 and CDR2 sequences are SQVTM and ANQGSEA. The length of the CDR3 is 15 residues. Trimming removed 0 bases at V and 1 base at J, with 11 bases between. The CDR3 sequence: CSVEDRTGGTDTQYF. The CDR3, as DNA: TGCAGCGTTGAAGACCGGACGGGGGGCACAGATACGCAGTATTTT.

This clone was counted a single time. The same CDR3 arises from other DNA sequences in this sample as well. The chain is built from TRBV4-1 and TRBJ1-1; D unclear. Germline V gene sequence: CDR1 MGHRA, CDR2 YSYEKL. The CDR3 extends over 15 amino acids. Deletions cut 4 bases from V and 0 bases from J, with 12 bases between. Here the CDR3 DNA reads TGCGCCAGCAGCCCCCGGGGAGGGATGAACACTGAAGCTTTCTTT. This codes for CASSPRGGMNTEAFF.

This rearrangement joins TRBV6-5 to TRBJ2-1; unclear D gene. Germline V gene sequence: CDR1 MNHEY, CDR2 SVGAGI. V lost 0 bases and J 3 bases, leaving 9 bases between the germline ends. CDR3 size: 15 residues. The CDR3 reads CASSYSQNGYNEQFF. The DNA of the CDR3 is TGTGCCAGCAGTTACTCACAGAACGGCTACAATGAGCAGTTCTTC.

The rearrangement links TRBV27 to TRBJ2-5; tentatively, D is TRBD2 (5 bases). V lost 3 bases and J 0 bases, leaving 11 bases between the germline ends. The CDR3 is 15 amino acids. CDR1 MNHEY and CDR2 SMNVEV come from the germline V gene (reference sequence). The CDR3 DNA follows: TGTGCCAGCAGTTTCTTGACGGGATACCAAGAGACCCAGTACTTC. Its protein is CASSFLTGYQETQYF.

The rearrangement links TRBV7-9 to TRBJ2-2; 10 nucleotides align to TRBD1. Germline loops: CDR1 SEHNR, CDR2 FQNEAQ (reference sequence). CDR3 length: 17 amino acids. V was pared by 3 bases and J by 6 bases, with 10 bases of the junction left unmatched. The CDR3 DNA reads as TGTGCCAGCAGCTTTACACGGGACAGGGGTTTCGCCGGGGAGCTGTTTTTT. Its protein product is CASSFTRDRGFAGELFF.

The genes are TRBV9 and TRBJ2-3, with a possible D match to TRBD2 (5 bases). Trimming removed 6 bases at V and 2 bases at J, with 7 bases between. This CDR3 has 12 residues. Looked up from germline, CDR1 is SGDLS and CDR2 is YYNGEE. As DNA, the CDR3 is TGTGCCAGCAAGGGAGACACAGATACGCAGTATTTT. Residues: CASKGDTDTQYF. The full variable domain, its missing parts supplied by reference TRBV9 and TRBJ2-3, is DSGVTQTPKHLITATGQRVTLRCSPRSGDLSVYWYQQSLDQGLQFLIQYYNGEERAKGNILERFSAQQFPDLHSELNLSSLELGDSALYFCASKGDTDTQYFGPGTRLTVL.

This chain connects TRBV28 to TRBJ1-2, with 7 bases identical to TRBD1. The junction had 18 bases not matched to a gene; V was cut back by 6 bases and J by 5 bases. Per germline, CDR1 MDHEN and CDR2 SYDVKM. This CDR3 region has 17 residues. The DNA of the CDR3 is TGTGCCAGCAGCCCTAGATTACAGGGGTTCTTTGGGTATGGCTACACCTTC. Its translation is CASSPRLQGFFGYGYTF.

The CDR3 region has the DNA TGTGCCACCAGCAGAGATGGGACAGCTAGTCCCAGCACAGATACGCAGTATTTT. Protein sequence: CATSRDGTASPSTDTQYF. The V gene is TRBV15, the J gene TRBJ2-3, with 7 nucleotides matching TRBD1. The V segment lost 0 bases and the J segment 0 bases; nucleotides outside the gene matches: 9. Germline CDR1 and CDR2: LNHNV and YYDKDF (reference sequence). The CDR3 spans 18 residues.

Details on this clone: The same CDR3 arises from other DNA sequences in this sample as well. The rearrangement joins TRBV21-1 to TRBJ1-6. TRBV21-1 is a known pseudogene. This CDR3 has 14 amino acids. CDR3 residues: CASSLSSYNSPLHF. The DNA for the CDR3 is TGTGCCAGCAGTCTAAGCTCCTATAATTCACCCCTCCACTTT.

The V call is TRBV4-1, the J call TRBJ2-1; 7 positions match TRBD1. The J segment lost 0 bases and the V segment lost 1 base, leaving 6 bases of the junction unmatched. The V gene's germline CDR1 is MGHRA and CDR2 YSYEKL. The CDR3 is 17 residues long. CDR3 sequence: CASSQVGQTISYNEQFF. In DNA, the CDR3 is TGCGCCAGCAGCCAAGTGGGACAGACCATCTCCTACAATGAGCAGTTCTTC.

The chain recombines TRBV7-9 with TRBJ1-1; D is undetermined. CDR1 is SEHNR and CDR2 is FQNEAQ in the germline V gene (reference sequence). Trimming cost V 3 bases and J 4 bases, with 6 bases left between them. CDR3 length: 12 residues. The CDR3 region has the DNA TGTGCCAGCAGCTTGATATTCACTGAAGCTTTCTTT. It codes for CASSLIFTEAFF. Filled out from reference TRBV7-9 and TRBJ1-1, the complete variable domain reads DTGVSQNPRHKITKRGQNVTFRCDPISEHNRLYWYRQTLGQGPEFLTYFQNEAQLEKSRLLSDRFSAERPKGSFSTLEIQRTEQGDSAMYLCASSLIFTEAFFGQGTRLTVV.

V and J are TRBV7-6 and TRBJ2-7; possible D gene TRBD2, 5 bases. Trimming cost V 5 bases and J 0 bases, with 11 bases left between them. The CDR3 extends over 14 amino acids. Germline-derived CDR1 and CDR2 are SGHVS and FNYEAQ. The CDR3 DNA follows: TGTGCCAGCAGCCCCGGACTCGGCTCCTACGAGCAGTACTTC. Protein sequence: CASSPGLGSYEQYF. Full variable domain (missing parts from reference TRBV7-6 and TRBJ2-7): GAGVSQSPRYKVTKRGQDVALRCDPISGHVSLYWYRQALGQGPEFLTYFNYEAQQDKSGLPNDRFSAERPEGSISTLTIQRTEQRDSAMYRCASSPGLGSYEQYFGPGTRLTVT.

The chain combines TRBV6-5 with TRBJ1-1; no firm D call. The CDR3 loop spans 12 amino acids. The V gene lost 6 bases and the J gene lost 3 bases, with 8 bases spanning the gap. The germline gives CDR1 MNHEY, CDR2 SVGAGI. CDR3 in amino acids: CASRADDTEAFF. The CDR3 nucleotides are TGTGCCAGCAGGGCCGACGACACTGAAGCTTTCTTT.

V usage is TRBV9 and J usage is TRBJ2-2; the match to TRBD1 covers 8 bases. CDR3 size: 15 residues. Trimming cost V 4 bases and J 1 base; bases outside gene matches: 3. CDR1 is SGDLS, CDR2 YYNGEE, per germline. As DNA, the CDR3 is TGTGCCAGCAGCACACAGGGGGGGAACACCGGGGAGCTGTTTTTT. This codes for CASSTQGGNTGELFF. Full variable domain (outside the CDR3, taken from reference TRBV9 and TRBJ2-2): DSGVTQTPKHLITATGQRVTLRCSPRSGDLSVYWYQQSLDQGLQFLIQYYNGEERAKGNILERFSAQQFPDLHSELNLSSLELGDSALYFCASSTQGGNTGELFFGEGSRLTVL.

This clone was observed once. This chain connects TRBV27 to TRBJ2-3, with D perhaps given as TRBD1 or TRBD2 (5 bases each). The CDR3 is made up of 16 amino acids. V lost 5 bases to trimming and J lost 5 bases, with 20 bases between them. Germline CDR1 is MNHEY and CDR2 is SMNVEV (reference sequence). CDR3 sequence: CASSPQAVRGVDTQYF. In nucleotides, the CDR3 is TGTGCCAGCAGTCCCCAAGCGGTGAGGGGTGTAGATACGCAGTATTTT.

This rearrangement joins TRBV30 to TRBJ2-5; D not certain. V shed 5 bases and J shed 5 bases, with 9 bases lying between them. CDR1 GTSNPN and CDR2 SVGIG come from the germline V gene (reference sequence). The CDR3 consists of 11 residues. CDR3 loop: CAWGFLETQYF. The CDR3 DNA is TGTGCCTGGGGTTTTCTCGAGACCCAGTACTTC.

The V gene is TRBV13, the J gene TRBJ2-1, with 10 bases that match TRBD2. CDR1 PRHDT and CDR2 FYEKMQ come from the germline V gene (reference sequence). The V gene end was trimmed by 1 base and the J gene end by 5 bases; junction bases not matched to a gene: 5. The CDR3 has 16 residues. CDR3 nucleotide sequence: TGTGCCAGCAGCTTAGTCGGACTAGCGGAAGACAATGAGCAGTTCTTC. This translates into CASSLVGLAEDNEQFF. The entire variable domain, with the rest obtained from reference TRBV13 and TRBJ2-1, is as follows: AAGVIQSPRHLIKEKRETATLKCYPIPRHDTVYWYQQGPGQDPQFLISFYEKMQSDKGSIPDRFSAQQFSDYHSELNMSSLELGDSALYFCASSLVGLAEDNEQFFGPGTRLTVL.

This chain links TRBV11-2 with TRBJ2-3; TRBD1 matches 8 bases. J gave up 6 bases and V 0 bases, and 2 bases lay outside the gene matches. Germline V gene data show CDR1 as SGHAT and CDR2 as FQNNGV. There are 14 residues in the CDR3. CDR3 nucleotides: TGTGCCAGCAGCTTAGATGACAGGGGTGATACGCAGTATTTT. The encoded protein is CASSLDDRGDTQYF. The full variable domain, in which reference TRBV11-2 and TRBJ2-3 provide the parts outside the CDR3, is EAGVAQSPRYKIIEKRQSVAFWCNPISGHATLYWYQQILGQGPKLLIQFQNNGVVDDSQLPKDRFSAERLKGVDSTLKIQPAKLEDSAVYLCASSLDDRGDTQYFGPGTRLTVL.